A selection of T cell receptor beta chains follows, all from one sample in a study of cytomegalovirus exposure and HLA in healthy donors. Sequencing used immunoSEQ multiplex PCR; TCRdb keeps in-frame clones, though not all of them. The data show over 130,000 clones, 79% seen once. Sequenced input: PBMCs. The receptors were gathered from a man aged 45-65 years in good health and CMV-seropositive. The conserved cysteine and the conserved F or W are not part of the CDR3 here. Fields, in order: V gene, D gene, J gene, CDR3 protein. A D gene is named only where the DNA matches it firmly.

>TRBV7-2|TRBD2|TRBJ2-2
ASSAGLAGGPYTGELF
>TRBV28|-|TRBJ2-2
ASSDPVTGELF
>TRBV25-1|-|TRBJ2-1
ASSEYYSLGNEQF
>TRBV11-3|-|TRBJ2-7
ASSLGERNEQY
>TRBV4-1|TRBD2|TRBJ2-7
ASSQGGGSPYEQY
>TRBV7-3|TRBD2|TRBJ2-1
ASSSAGETNEQF
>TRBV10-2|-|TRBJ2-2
ASSESGHLLFTGELF
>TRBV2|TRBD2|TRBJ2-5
ASRRGTSGRGETQY
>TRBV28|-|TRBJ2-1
ASSLPREDYNEQF
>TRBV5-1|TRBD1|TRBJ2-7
ASSSRTGTSYEQY
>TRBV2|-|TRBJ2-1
ASSESRQTEQF
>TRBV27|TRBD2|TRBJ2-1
ASSTRTSGDNEQF
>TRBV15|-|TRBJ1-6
ATSSHRENNSPLH
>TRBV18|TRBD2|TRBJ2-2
ASSPRLAAPPGELF
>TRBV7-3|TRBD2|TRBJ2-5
ASSSTGLAGETQY
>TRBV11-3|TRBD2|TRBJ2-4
ASSSGGAKNIQY
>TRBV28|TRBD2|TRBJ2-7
ASSETSGHSYEQY